The clone carrying this T cell receptor (beta chain) was observed many times. The CDR3 covers 17 residues. The V segment lost 4 bases and the J segment 1 base; nucleotides outside the gene matches: 7. Germline CDR1 and CDR2: SGHRS and YFSETQ. This sample was taken from a study of CD8 T cells in ankylosing spondylitis. TCRdb analysed the 5' RACE reads with MiXCR anew, one entry per CDR3 protein. The sample lists 130,000 or so distinct CDR3 sequences, approximately 6.8% occurring once. The sequenced material came from blood, either unsorted or a sorted T cell fraction (not recorded which). The receptor was derived from a male donor with ankylosing spondylitis or in good health (not recorded which). V and J are TRBV5-1 and TRBJ2-5; TRBD2 agrees at 13 bases. The CDR3 spells CASSQGTSGVTQETQYF. CDR3 in DNA: TGCGCCAGCAGCCAAGGGACTAGCGGGGTGACCCAAGAGACCCAGTACTTC.